Presented here are 18 T cell receptor beta chains from one specimen sequenced in a study of shared clonotypes between healthy human individuals. Assay used: immunoSEQ multiplex PCR; TCRdb lists only in-frame clones, some missing. The repertoire includes some 1.4 million clones, about 96% of them detected once, and about 1% sits in the top ten. The sequenced material came from naive CD4+ T cells sorted from blood. Subset: CD45RA+ positively selected. These receptors were obtained from a man aged 25 to 40 in good health.

The rearrangement joins TRBV19 to TRBJ1-2; 8 bases map to TRBD1. J lost 3 bases, V lost 8 bases, and 11 bases had no gene match. Germline-derived CDR1 and CDR2 are LNHDA and SQIVND (reference sequence). CDR3 size: 15 residues. The CDR3 spells CASFGQGKTYYGYTF. CDR3 nucleotide sequence: TGTGCCAGTTTCGGACAGGGCAAAACATACTATGGCTACACCTTC.

The V gene is TRBV28, the J gene TRBJ2-7, with TRBD1 matching 8 bases. V was pared by 1 base and J by 5 bases, with 4 bases of the junction left unmatched. Germline-derived CDR1 and CDR2 are MDHEN and SYDVKM. This CDR3 contains 14 residues. CDR3 coding DNA: TGTGCCAGCAGTTTATTCGGCAGGGGGCACGAGCAGTACTTC. As protein: CASSLFGRGHEQYF.

The chain combines TRBV2 with TRBJ2-4; no clear D gene. Germline CDR1 SNHLY, CDR2 FYNNEI. Trimming removed 10 bases from V and 3 bases from J, with 7 bases in between. The CDR3 is made up of 11 amino acids. DNA of the CDR3: TGTGCCACCGGAGTCAAAAACATTCAGTACTTC. Protein product: CATGVKNIQYF.

The gene calls are TRBV29-1 and TRBJ2-5, with 7 bases that match TRBD1. The CDR3 extends over 14 amino acids. Germline assignment: CDR1 SQVTM and CDR2 ANQGSEA. Trimming cost V 5 bases and J 4 bases; bases outside gene matches: 10. The chain's CDR3 is CSVTTGARGETQYF. The CDR3 region has the DNA TGCAGCGTTACTACAGGGGCCCGGGGAGAGACCCAGTACTTC. The full variable domain, rest sourced from reference TRBV29-1 and TRBJ2-5, is SAVISQKPSRDICQRGTSLTIQCQVDSQVTMMFWYRQQPGQSLTLIATANQGSEATYESGFVIDKFPISRPNLTFSTLTVSNMSPEDSSIYLCSVTTGARGETQYFGPGTRLLVL.

This clone came up a few times. Additional DNA sequences in this sample encode the identical CDR3. The chain has TRBV6-5 and TRBJ1-1, with 8 bases aligning to TRBD1. CDR1 is MNHEY, CDR2 SVGAGI, per germline. With 5 bases clipped from V and 4 bases from J, the junction kept 0 bases outside the gene matches. The CDR3 has 12 residues. The CDR3 region is CASSTGGTEAFF. As DNA, the CDR3 is TGTGCCAGCAGTACAGGGGGCACTGAAGCTTTCTTT.

The table lists this clone with a count of one. The chain links TRBV9 to TRBJ2-5; 12 bases agree with TRBD2. The CDR3 is 18 residues long. The germline V gene has CDR1 SGDLS and CDR2 YYNGEE. The ends lost 0 bases at V and 3 bases at J; junction bases unmatched: 9. As DNA, the CDR3 is TGTGCCAGCAGCGTAGGACTAGCGGGAGCTCTCGAAGAAGAGACCCAGTACTTC. Translation gives CASSVGLAGALEEETQYF. The full variable domain, completed using reference TRBV9 and TRBJ2-5, is DSGVTQTPKHLITATGQRVTLRCSPRSGDLSVYWYQQSLDQGLQFLIQYYNGEERAKGNILERFSAQQFPDLHSELNLSSLELGDSALYFCASSVGLAGALEEETQYFGPGTRLLVL.

The chain uses TRBV6-1 and TRBJ1-5, with 8 bases fitting TRBD1. Trimming cost V 3 bases and J 3 bases; bases outside gene matches: 7. CDR3 size: 16 residues. Looked up from germline, CDR1 is MNHNS and CDR2 is SASEGT. CDR3 bases: TGTGCCAGCAGTGATCAGGGGGCGATAGACAATCAGCCCCAGCATTTT. Protein product: CASSDQGAIDNQPQHF.

CDR3 DNA: TGTGCCAGTAGTTTTTTGAATCAGCCCCAGCATTTT. It is translated as CASSFLNQPQHF. This chain uses TRBV19 with TRBJ1-5; D unresolved. The CDR3 totals 12 residues. Trimming took off 5 bases at V and 4 bases at J, with 6 bases between the two ends. Germline assignment: CDR1 LNHDA and CDR2 SQIVND (reference sequence).

This chain uses TRBV5-1 with TRBJ2-1; TRBD1 agrees at 7 bases. V lost 4 bases, J lost 9 bases, and 13 bases stayed unmatched. CDR3 size: 15 residues. Germline V gene sequence: CDR1 SGHRS, CDR2 YFSETQ. For the CDR3, the DNA is TGCGCCAGCAGCGGGCTAACAGGGGCAGCAGGTGAGCAGTTCTTC. It codes for CASSGLTGAAGEQFF.

Written as DNA, the CDR3 is TGCAGCGTTATGGCCGGGAGGGCCATCGGAGATACGCAGTATTTT. It encodes CSVMAGRAIGDTQYF. The chain recombines TRBV29-1 with TRBJ2-3; 8 nucleotides line up with TRBD2. This CDR3 spans 15 amino acids. The germline gives CDR1 SQVTM, CDR2 ANQGSEA. J was trimmed by 5 bases and V by 5 bases; bases with no gene match: 12.

The chain combines TRBV18 with TRBJ2-7; 7 nucleotides agree with TRBD1. This CDR3 spans 13 amino acids. Germline trimming cut 1 base from V and 6 bases from J; bases unmatched to any gene: 3. Germline loops: CDR1 KGHSH, CDR2 LQKENI. As DNA, the CDR3 is TGTGCCAGCTCACCACGGGGGACAGCCGAGCAGTACTTC. Translation gives CASSPRGTAEQYF. Using reference TRBV18 and TRBJ2-7 for the parts outside the CDR3, the full variable domain is NAGVMQNPRHLVRRRGQEARLRCSPMKGHSHVYWYRQLPEEGLKFMVYLQKENIIDESGMPKERFSAEFPKEGPSILRIQQVVRGDSAAYFCASSPRGTAEQYFGPGTRLTVT.

This rearrangement joins TRBV27 to TRBJ2-7, with 11 nucleotides matching TRBD2. The junction had 9 bases not matched to a gene; V was cut back by 6 bases and J by 5 bases. Germline lookup yields CDR1 MNHEY and CDR2 SMNVEV (reference sequence). The CDR3 has 15 amino acids. CDR3 in amino acids: CASSPLAGGPHEQYF. The CDR3 DNA is TGTGCCAGCAGCCCCTTAGCGGGAGGGCCCCACGAGCAGTACTTC.

V usage is TRBV7-9 and J usage is TRBJ2-1; the D gene is possibly TRBD2 (6 bases). The V end lost 1 base, the J end lost 4 bases, and 11 bases lay between the germline ends. Per germline, CDR1 SEHNR and CDR2 FQNEAQ (reference sequence). The CDR3 totals 15 residues. CDR3 sequence reads: CASSLEGGAYNEQFF. The CDR3 DNA reads TGTGCCAGCAGCTTAGAGGGAGGAGCTTACAATGAGCAGTTCTTC. Supplemented by reference TRBV7-9 and TRBJ2-1, the full variable domain reads DTGVSQNPRHKITKRGQNVTFRCDPISEHNRLYWYRQTLGQGPEFLTYFQNEAQLEKSRLLSDRFSAERPKGSFSTLEIQRTEQGDSAMYLCASSLEGGAYNEQFFGPGTRLTVL.

V usage is TRBV11-2 and J usage is TRBJ1-1; no reliable D call. This CDR3 is built from 14 residues. Germline values: CDR1 SGHAT, CDR2 FQNNGV. Trimming cost V 1 base and J 5 bases, with 11 bases left between them. The CDR3 DNA is TGTGCCAGCAGCTTAGGAAGAGGTGAAACTGAAGCTTTCTTT. Its translation: CASSLGRGETEAFF.

This chain joins TRBV2 and TRBJ1-4, with a weak D call TRBD1 (5 bases). Germline loops: CDR1 SNHLY, CDR2 FYNNEI. This CDR3 spans 14 amino acids. V gave up 4 bases and J gave up 8 bases, with 14 bases separating them. CDR3 in DNA: TGTGCCAGCAGTGGTCAAGGGGCCGAGGAAAAACTGTTTTTT. It specifies CASSGQGAEEKLFF.

The chain uses TRBV4-1 and TRBJ2-3, with 10 nucleotides matching TRBD1. Trimming took 3 bases from V and 4 from J; bases not matched to a gene: 4. Germline loops: CDR1 MGHRA, CDR2 YSYEKL. The CDR3 has 15 residues. For the CDR3, the DNA is TGCGCCAGCAGCCAGGACAGGGGGTGGTCAGATACGCAGTATTTT. Translation gives CASSQDRGWSDTQYF.

The J gene is TRBJ1-2, the V gene TRBV5-1, with TRBD1 identical over 9 bases. Germline CDR1 SGHRS, CDR2 YFSETQ. The CDR3 has 12 residues. The junction had 5 bases not matched to a gene; V was cut back by 4 bases and J by 10 bases. The CDR3 here is CASSPGTGFYTF. CDR3 coding DNA: TGCGCCAGCAGCCCGGGGACAGGGTTCTACACCTTC.

The chain links TRBV18 to TRBJ2-3; 7 nucleotides match TRBD2. Losses at the gene ends were 3 bases for V and 0 bases for J; bases not matched to a gene: 6. The CDR3 consists of 16 residues. Germline V gene data show CDR1 as KGHSH and CDR2 as LQKENI. Here the CDR3 DNA reads TGTGCCAGCTCACCCCAGCGGGACCCCAGCACAGATACGCAGTATTTT. Protein product: CASSPQRDPSTDTQYF.